This T cell receptor (beta chain) was recorded in a study of human versus mouse CDR3 diversity and MHC coevolution. Generated by immunoSEQ multiplex PCR, the TCRdb table keeps only in-frame clones and is missing some. The sample includes over 60,000 clones, 85% to 95% of them seen just once. The ends were cut back, 5 bases at V and 4 bases at J, with 14 bases in the middle. The CDR3 loop spans 14 amino acids. In germline, CDR1 is SGHAT, CDR2 FQNNGV. As regards this clone: What it recognizes is unknown.

General study results and limits: Mice had fewer CDR3 deletions and insertions than humans on average.

The sequence derives from a person aged 30 to 69 in good health. The sample consisted of naive CD4+ T cells from blood. The subset here: CD45RO-negative CD62L-positive naive CD4 T cells. The rearrangement uses TRBV11-2 and TRBJ1-2, with a tentative D call TRBD1 (5 bases). CDR3 DNA sequence: TGTGCCAGCAGCCCCCGGTTGGGGGGCTATGGCTACACCTTC. This codes for CASSPRLGGYGYTF.